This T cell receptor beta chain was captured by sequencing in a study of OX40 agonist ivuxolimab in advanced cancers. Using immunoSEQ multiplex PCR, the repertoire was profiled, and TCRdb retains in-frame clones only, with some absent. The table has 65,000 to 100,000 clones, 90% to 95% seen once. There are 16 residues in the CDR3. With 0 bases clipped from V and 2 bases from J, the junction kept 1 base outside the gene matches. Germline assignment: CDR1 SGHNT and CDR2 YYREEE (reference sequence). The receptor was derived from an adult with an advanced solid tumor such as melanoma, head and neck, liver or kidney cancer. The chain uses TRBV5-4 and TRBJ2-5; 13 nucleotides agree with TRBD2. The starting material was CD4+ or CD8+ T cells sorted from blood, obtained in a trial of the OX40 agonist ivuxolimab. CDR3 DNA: TGTGCCAGCAGCTTGGGGGGACTAGCGGGACAAGAGACCCAGTACTTC. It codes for CASSLGGLAGQETQYF.